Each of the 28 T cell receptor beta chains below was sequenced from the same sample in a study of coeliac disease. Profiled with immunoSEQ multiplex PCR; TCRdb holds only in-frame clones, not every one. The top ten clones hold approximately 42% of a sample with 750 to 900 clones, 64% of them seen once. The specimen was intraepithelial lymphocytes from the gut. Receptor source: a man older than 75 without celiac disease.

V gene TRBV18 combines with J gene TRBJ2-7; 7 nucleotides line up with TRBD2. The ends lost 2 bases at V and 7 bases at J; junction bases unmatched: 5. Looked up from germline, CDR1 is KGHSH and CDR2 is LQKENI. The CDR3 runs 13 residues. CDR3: CASSPGGSGEQYF. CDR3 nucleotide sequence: TGTGCCAGCTCACCAGGCGGGAGTGGAGAGCAGTACTTC.

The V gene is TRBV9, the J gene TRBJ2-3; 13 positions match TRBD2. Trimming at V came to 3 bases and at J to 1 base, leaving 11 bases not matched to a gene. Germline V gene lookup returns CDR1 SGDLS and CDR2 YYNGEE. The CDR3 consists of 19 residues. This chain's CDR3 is CASSAAGTSGIRGTDTQYF. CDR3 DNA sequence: TGTGCCAGCAGCGCTGCCGGGACTAGCGGGATTCGGGGCACAGATACGCAGTATTTT.

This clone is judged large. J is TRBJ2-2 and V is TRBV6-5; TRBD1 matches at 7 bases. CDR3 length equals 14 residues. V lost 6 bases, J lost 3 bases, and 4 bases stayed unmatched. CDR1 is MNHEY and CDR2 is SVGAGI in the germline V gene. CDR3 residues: CASRATGDTGELFF. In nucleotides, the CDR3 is TGTGCCAGCAGGGCTACAGGGGACACCGGGGAGCTGTTTTTT.

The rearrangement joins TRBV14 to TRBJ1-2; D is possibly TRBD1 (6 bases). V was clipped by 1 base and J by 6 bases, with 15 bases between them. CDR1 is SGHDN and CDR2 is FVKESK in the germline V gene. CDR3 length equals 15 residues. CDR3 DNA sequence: TGTGCCAGCAGCCAAGTTCTCCAGGGGATTGATGGCTACACCTTC. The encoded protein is CASSQVLQGIDGYTF.

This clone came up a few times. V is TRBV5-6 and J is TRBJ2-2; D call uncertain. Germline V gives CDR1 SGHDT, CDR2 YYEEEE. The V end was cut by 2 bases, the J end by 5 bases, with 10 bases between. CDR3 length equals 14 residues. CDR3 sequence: CASSFQSVTGELFF. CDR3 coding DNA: TGTGCCAGCAGCTTTCAGTCAGTAACCGGGGAGCTGTTTTTT.

This CDR3 is CAWSGQGGNQPQHF. Here the CDR3 DNA reads TGTGCCTGGAGCGGACAGGGTGGCAATCAGCCCCAGCATTTT. The chain combines TRBV30 with TRBJ1-5; 8 bases agree with TRBD1. Germline V gene sequence: CDR1 GTSNPN, CDR2 SVGIG (reference sequence). There are 14 residues in the CDR3. Losses at the gene ends were 3 bases for V and 2 bases for J; bases not matched to a gene: 3.

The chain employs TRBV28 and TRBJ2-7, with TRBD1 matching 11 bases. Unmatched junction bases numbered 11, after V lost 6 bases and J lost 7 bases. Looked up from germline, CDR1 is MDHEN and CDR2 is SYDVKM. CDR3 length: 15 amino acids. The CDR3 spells CASSLAGDRGLEQYV. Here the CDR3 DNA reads TGTGCCAGCAGCCTTGCGGGGGACAGGGGGTTGGAGCAGTACGTC.

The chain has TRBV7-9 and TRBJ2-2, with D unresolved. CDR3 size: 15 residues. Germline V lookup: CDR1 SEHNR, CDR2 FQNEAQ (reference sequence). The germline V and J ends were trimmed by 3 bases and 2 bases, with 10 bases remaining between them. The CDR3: CASSFDLRNTGELFF. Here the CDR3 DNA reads TGTGCCAGCAGCTTTGATCTGAGAAACACCGGGGAGCTGTTTTTT. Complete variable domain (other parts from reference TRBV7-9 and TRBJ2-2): DTGVSQNPRHKITKRGQNVTFRCDPISEHNRLYWYRQTLGQGPEFLTYFQNEAQLEKSRLLSDRFSAERPKGSFSTLEIQRTEQGDSAMYLCASSFDLRNTGELFFGEGSRLTVL.

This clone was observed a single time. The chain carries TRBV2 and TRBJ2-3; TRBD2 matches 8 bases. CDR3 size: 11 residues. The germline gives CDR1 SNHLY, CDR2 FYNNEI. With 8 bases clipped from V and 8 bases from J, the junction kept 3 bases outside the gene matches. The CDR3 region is CASHREGTQYF. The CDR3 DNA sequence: TGTGCCAGCCACCGGGAGGGTACGCAGTATTTT.

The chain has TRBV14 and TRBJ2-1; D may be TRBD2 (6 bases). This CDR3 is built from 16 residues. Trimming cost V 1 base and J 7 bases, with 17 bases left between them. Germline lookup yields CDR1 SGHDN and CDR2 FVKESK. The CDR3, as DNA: TGTGCCAGCAGCCAAGGGTCAGGACGGGGGAAGAATGAGCAGTTCTTC. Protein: CASSQGSGRGKNEQFF. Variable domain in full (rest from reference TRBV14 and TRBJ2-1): EAGVTQFPSHSVIEKGQTVTLRCDPISGHDNLYWYRRVMGKEIKFLLHFVKESKQDESGMPNNRFLAERTGGTYSTLKVQPAELEDSGVYFCASSQGSGRGKNEQFFGPGTRLTVL.

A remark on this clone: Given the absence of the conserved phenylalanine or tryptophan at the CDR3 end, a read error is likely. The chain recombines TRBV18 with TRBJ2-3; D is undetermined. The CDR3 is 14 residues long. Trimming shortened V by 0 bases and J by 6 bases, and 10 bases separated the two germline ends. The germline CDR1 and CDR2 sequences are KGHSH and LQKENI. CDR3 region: CASSPPSGSDTQYL. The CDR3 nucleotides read TGTGCCAGCTCACCACCGTCGGGTAGCGATACGCAGTATCTT.

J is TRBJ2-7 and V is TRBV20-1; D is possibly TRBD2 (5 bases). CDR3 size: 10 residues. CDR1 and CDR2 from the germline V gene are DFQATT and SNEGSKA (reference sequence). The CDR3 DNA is TGCATTACTAGAAGCGGCGAGCAGTACTTC. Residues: CITRSGEQYF.

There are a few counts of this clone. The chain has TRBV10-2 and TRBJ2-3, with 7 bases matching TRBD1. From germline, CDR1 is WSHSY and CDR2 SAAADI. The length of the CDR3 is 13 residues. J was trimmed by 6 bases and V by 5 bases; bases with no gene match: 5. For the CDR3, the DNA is TGCGCCAGCAGTCGGGACAGAGGGGATACGCAGTATTTT. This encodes CASSRDRGDTQYF.

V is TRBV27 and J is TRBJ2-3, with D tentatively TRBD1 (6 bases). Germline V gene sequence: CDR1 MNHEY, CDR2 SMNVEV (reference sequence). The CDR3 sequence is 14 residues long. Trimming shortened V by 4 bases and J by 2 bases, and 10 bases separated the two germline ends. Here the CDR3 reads CASSWTEITDTQYF. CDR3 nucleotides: TGTGCCAGCAGTTGGACAGAGATCACAGATACGCAGTATTTT.

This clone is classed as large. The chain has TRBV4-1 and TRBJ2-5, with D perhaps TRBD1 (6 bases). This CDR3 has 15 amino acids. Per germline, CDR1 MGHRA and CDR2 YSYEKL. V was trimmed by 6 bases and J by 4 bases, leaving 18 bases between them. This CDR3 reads CASSPSRGDGETQYF. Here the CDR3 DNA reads TGCGCCAGCAGTCCCTCCAGGGGAGATGGAGAGACCCAGTACTTC.

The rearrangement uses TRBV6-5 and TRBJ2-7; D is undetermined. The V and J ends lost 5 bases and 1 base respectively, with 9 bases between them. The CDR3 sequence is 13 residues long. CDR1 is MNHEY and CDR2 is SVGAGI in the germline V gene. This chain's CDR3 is CASSGQPSYEQYF. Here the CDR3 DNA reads TGTGCCAGCAGTGGGCAGCCGTCCTACGAGCAGTACTTC.

CDR3 sequence (DNA): TGTGCCAGCAGCTTGGAAGGCAGGGAAGATGAGCAGTTCTTC. Protein: CASSLEGREDEQFF. The V call is TRBV5-6, the J call TRBJ2-1, with a possible D match to TRBD1 (5 bases). The CDR3 extends over 14 amino acids. V was cut by 0 bases and J by 8 bases, with 12 bases left in between. Germline-derived CDR1 and CDR2 are SGHDT and YYEEEE. Supplemented by reference TRBV5-6 and TRBJ2-1, the full variable domain reads DAGVTQSPTHLIKTRGQQVTLRCSPKSGHDTVSWYQQALGQGPQFIFQYYEEEERQRGNFPDRFSGHQFPNYSSELNVNALLLGDSALYLCASSLEGREDEQFFGPGTRLTVL.

The CDR3 coding sequence is TGTGCCAGCAGCCCACGGGGGACGATCAATCAGCCCCAGCATTTT. Encoded protein: CASSPRGTINQPQHF. This sequence joins TRBV7-2 and TRBJ1-5, with D perhaps matching TRBD1 (5 bases). With 5 bases removed from V and 3 bases from J, the gap between germline ends came to 14 bases. This CDR3 is 15 amino acids long. Germline CDR1 and CDR2: SGHTA and FQGNSA.

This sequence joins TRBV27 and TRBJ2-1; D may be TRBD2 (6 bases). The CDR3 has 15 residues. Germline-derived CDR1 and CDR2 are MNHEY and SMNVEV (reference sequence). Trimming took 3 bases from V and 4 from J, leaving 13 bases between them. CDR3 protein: CASSFASGVYNEQFF. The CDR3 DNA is TGTGCCAGCAGTTTTGCGTCGGGAGTGTACAATGAGCAGTTCTTC.

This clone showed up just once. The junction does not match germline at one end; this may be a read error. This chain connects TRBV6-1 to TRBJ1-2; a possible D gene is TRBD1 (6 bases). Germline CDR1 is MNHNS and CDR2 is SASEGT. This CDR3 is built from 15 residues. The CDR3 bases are TGTGCCAGCAGGGAAGATAGGACAGCATCCTATGGCTACACCTTC. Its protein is CASREDRTASYGYTF.

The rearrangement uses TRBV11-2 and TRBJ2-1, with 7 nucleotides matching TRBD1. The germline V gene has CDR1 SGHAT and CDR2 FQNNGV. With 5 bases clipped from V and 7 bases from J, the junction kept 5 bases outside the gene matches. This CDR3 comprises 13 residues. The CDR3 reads CASSTSTGNEQFF. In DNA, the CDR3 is TGTGCCAGCAGCACCTCGACAGGGAATGAGCAGTTCTTC.

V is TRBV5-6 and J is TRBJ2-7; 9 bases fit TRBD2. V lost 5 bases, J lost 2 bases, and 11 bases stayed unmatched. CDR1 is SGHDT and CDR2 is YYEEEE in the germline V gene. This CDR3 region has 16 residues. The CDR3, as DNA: TGTGCCAGCAGTCAGGCCGGGAGCGGGAGGACCTACGAGCAGTACTTC. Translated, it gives CASSQAGSGRTYEQYF.

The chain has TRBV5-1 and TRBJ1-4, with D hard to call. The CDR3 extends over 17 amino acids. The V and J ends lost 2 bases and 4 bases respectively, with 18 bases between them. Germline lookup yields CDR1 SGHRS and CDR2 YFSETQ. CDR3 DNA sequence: TGCGCCAGCAGCTTTGGTTCCGGCCAGACTATTAATGAAAAACTGTTTTTT. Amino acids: CASSFGSGQTINEKLFF. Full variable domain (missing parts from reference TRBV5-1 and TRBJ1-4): KAGVTQTPRYLIKTRGQQVTLSCSPISGHRSVSWYQQTPGQGLQFLFEYFSETQRNKGNFPGRFSGRQFSNSRSEMNVSTLELGDSALYLCASSFGSGQTINEKLFFGSGTQLSVL.

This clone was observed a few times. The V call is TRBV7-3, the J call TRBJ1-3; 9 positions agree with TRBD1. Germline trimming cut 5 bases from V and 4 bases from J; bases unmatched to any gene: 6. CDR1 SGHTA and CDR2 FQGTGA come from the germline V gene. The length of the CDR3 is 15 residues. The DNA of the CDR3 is TGTGCCAGCAGCCCGGGGACAGGGTCAGGAAACACCATATATTTT. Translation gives CASSPGTGSGNTIYF.

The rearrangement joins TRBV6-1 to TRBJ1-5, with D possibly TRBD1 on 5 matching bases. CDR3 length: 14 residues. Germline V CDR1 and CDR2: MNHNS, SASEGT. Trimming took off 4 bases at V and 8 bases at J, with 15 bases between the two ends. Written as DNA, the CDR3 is TGTGCCAGCAGTGGTGCGGGGGGGAGGGAGCCCCAGCATTTT. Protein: CASSGAGGREPQHF.

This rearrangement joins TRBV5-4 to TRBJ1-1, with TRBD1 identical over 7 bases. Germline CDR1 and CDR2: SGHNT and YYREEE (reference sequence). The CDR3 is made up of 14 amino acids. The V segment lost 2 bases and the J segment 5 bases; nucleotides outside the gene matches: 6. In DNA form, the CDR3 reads TGTGCCAGCAGCTTTCACAGGGGAGGTACTGAAGCTTTCTTT. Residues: CASSFHRGGTEAFF. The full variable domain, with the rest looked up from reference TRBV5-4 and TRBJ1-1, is ETGVTQSPTHLIKTRGQQVTLRCSSQSGHNTVSWYQQALGQGPQFIFQYYREEENGRGNFPPRFSGLQFPNYSSELNVNALELDDSALYLCASSFHRGGTEAFFGQGTRLTVV.

The CDR3 DNA reads TGTGCCAGCAGCATACGACTAGCGGGGGCAGAGACCCAGTACTTC. Amino acid sequence: CASSIRLAGAETQYF. The chain links TRBV7-2 to TRBJ2-5; 12 nucleotides agree with TRBD2. This CDR3 is 15 amino acids long. Germline V lookup: CDR1 SGHTA, CDR2 FQGNSA. Trimming removed 5 bases from V and 4 bases from J; junction bases left unmatched: 5.

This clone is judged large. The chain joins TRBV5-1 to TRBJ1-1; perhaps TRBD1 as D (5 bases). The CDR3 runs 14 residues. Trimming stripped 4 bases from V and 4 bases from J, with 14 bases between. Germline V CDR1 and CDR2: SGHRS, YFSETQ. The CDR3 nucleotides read TGCGCCAGCAGCCCGGGCGGGGGGGTCACTGAAGCTTTCTTT. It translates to CASSPGGGVTEAFF.